The entry that follows covers one TCR beta chain sequence. V was pared by 0 bases and J by 3 bases, with 9 bases between. This CDR3 has 15 residues. From germline, CDR1 is MNHNS and CDR2 SASEGT. The sample is drawn from a study of control samples from healthy donors and cancer patients. Profiled with immunoSEQ multiplex PCR; TCRdb holds only in-frame clones, not every one. The profile shows 150,000 or so clones, 94% of them singletons. This receptor was identified in a man in his forties in good health. Sequenced sample: blood. The genes are TRBV6-1 and TRBJ1-3; D remains unclear. Here the CDR3 DNA reads TGTGCCAGCAGTGAAGCCCAGGTCCTTGGAAACACCATATATTTT. Encoded protein: CASSEAQVLGNTIYF.